Below are 9 T cell receptor beta chains sequenced from a single sample in a study of shared clonotypes between healthy human individuals. Measured with immunoSEQ multiplex PCR; TCRdb has only the in-frame clones, and not every one. The sample shows around 2,100,000 clones, approximately 94% of them seen only once. Terminally differentiated effector memory CD45RA+ cells were excluded from the naive CD8 cells, which were CD45RO-negative and positively selected for CCR7. The sequenced sample consisted of naive CD8+ T cells sorted from blood. Source of these receptors: a young man in good health.

This clone was seen just once. The J gene is TRBJ2-7, the V gene TRBV29-1, with D possibly TRBD1 on 6 matching bases. The length of the CDR3 is 12 residues. CDR1 and CDR2 from the germline V gene are SQVTM and ANQGSEA. Trimming took off 4 bases at V and 6 bases at J, with 13 bases between the two ends. The CDR3 nucleotides read TGCAGCGTTGTAGGGGGATCGGTCGAGCAGTACTTC. It encodes CSVVGGSVEQYF.

The rearrangement links TRBV2 to TRBJ2-5, with 9 bases identical to TRBD2. In germline, CDR1 is SNHLY, CDR2 FYNNEI. There are 14 residues in the CDR3. V lost 7 bases, J lost 2 bases, and 5 bases stayed unmatched. The CDR3 loop is CASTQRGVQETQYF. CDR3 DNA sequence: TGTGCCAGCACTCAGCGGGGGGTGCAAGAGACCCAGTACTTC.

The genes are TRBV28 and TRBJ2-1; 9 bases are shared with TRBD1. Germline loops: CDR1 MDHEN, CDR2 SYDVKM. The ends lost 2 bases at V and 4 bases at J; junction bases unmatched: 3. There are 15 residues in the CDR3. The CDR3 here is CASSLGQGWYNEQFF. For the CDR3, the DNA is TGTGCCAGCAGTTTAGGACAGGGGTGGTACAATGAGCAGTTCTTC.

The chain combines TRBV5-5 with TRBJ2-3; 10 bases are shared with TRBD2. Germline values: CDR1 SGHKS, CDR2 YYEKEE (reference sequence). J gave up 0 bases and V 2 bases, and 6 bases lay outside the gene matches. This CDR3 has 17 residues. This CDR3 is CASSFFTTSGSTDTQYF. The DNA of the CDR3 is TGTGCCAGCAGCTTCTTTACGACTAGCGGGAGCACAGATACGCAGTATTTT.

The chain employs TRBV4-1 and TRBJ1-2; D gene unclear. V lost 0 bases and J lost 4, with 18 bases in between. Germline values: CDR1 MGHRA, CDR2 YSYEKL. This CDR3 spans 17 amino acids. In DNA form, the CDR3 reads TGCGCCAGCAGCCAAGATTATTCAGGTCCCCCCTCCTATGGCTACACCTTC. Protein: CASSQDYSGPPSYGYTF.

The CDR3: CASSLMALSDNEQFF. CDR3 DNA: TGTGCCAGCAGCTTAATGGCCCTGAGCGACAATGAGCAGTTCTTC. The V and J genes are TRBV7-9 and TRBJ2-1; D gene ambiguous. There are 15 residues in the CDR3. CDR1 is SEHNR and CDR2 is FQNEAQ in the germline V gene (reference sequence). V was shortened by 2 bases and J by 5 bases, with 13 bases between the two germline ends.

The chain employs TRBV28 and TRBJ1-1; D call uncertain. V lost 4 bases to trimming and J lost 3 bases, with 12 bases between them. CDR1 MDHEN and CDR2 SYDVKM come from the germline V gene. The CDR3 covers 14 residues. CDR3 in amino acids: CASSYPTGYTEAFF. The DNA of the CDR3 is TGTGCCAGCAGTTACCCCACCGGCTACACTGAAGCTTTCTTT.

The gene calls are TRBV27 and TRBJ2-7; 8 positions agree with TRBD1. The CDR3 consists of 15 residues. With 4 bases clipped from V and 3 bases from J, the junction kept 8 bases outside the gene matches. Germline CDR1 and CDR2: MNHEY and SMNVEV (reference sequence). CDR3 loop: CASSSTGTGDYEQYF. Here the CDR3 DNA reads TGTGCCAGCAGTTCAACGGGGACAGGTGACTACGAGCAGTACTTC.

The CDR3 reads CASRFLQGHGYYGGYTF. The CDR3, as DNA: TGTGCCAGCAGATTTTTGCAGGGGCATGGGTACTATGGAGGCTACACCTTC. The chain links TRBV27 to TRBJ1-2; weak D call: TRBD1 (6 bases). The CDR3 spans 17 residues. Germline V gene lookup returns CDR1 MNHEY and CDR2 SMNVEV (reference sequence). V was cut by 6 bases and J by 8 bases, with 28 bases left in between.